This T cell receptor (beta chain) emerged from a study of T cells in Graves' hyperthyroidism and ophthalmopathy. About the study: Peripheral blood collection took place at initial diagnosis, before any treatment. The study, taken as a whole, reports: Ophthalmopathy and stable hyperthyroidism were told apart by a 13 V-J model.

It was RNA transcripts that yielded the amplified TCR beta CDR3 regions. TCR CDR3 regions were first amplified by RT-PCR with HTBI primers. TCRdb independently ran MiXCR on the multiplex PCR reads; one entry per CDR3 protein. The sample lists some 740,000 distinct CDR3 sequences; about 15% were seen once. The V gene's germline CDR1 is SGHNT and CDR2 YYREEE (reference sequence). V lost 0 bases and J lost 2, with 7 bases in between. CDR3 size: 14 residues. The study based diagnoses on clinical symptoms, serum thyroxine and TRAb, thyroid ultrasound and orbital computed tomography. Using 10 ml of fresh peripheral blood, PBMCs were prepared. Notes on this clonotype: What it recognizes is unknown.

The sequenced sample consisted of blood. The chain recombines TRBV5-4 with TRBJ2-3, with no clear D. The origin of this receptor is a woman under 30 with Graves' hyperthyroidism. CDR3 residues: CASSLGQDTDTQYF. The CDR3 nucleotides read TGTGCCAGCAGCTTGGGACAAGACACAGATACGCAGTATTTT.